The TCR beta chain under discussion was sequenced for a study of shared clonotypes between healthy human individuals. Study-level findings and limits: Generation of non-shared clonotypes was less probable than generation of clonotypes shared by all four donors.

Only CD45RO-negative cells positively selected for CCR7 counted as naive CD8 cells, so terminally differentiated effector memory CD45RA+ cells were excluded. Details on this clone: Its antigen is as yet unknown.

This table comes from immunoSEQ multiplex PCR, and its TCRdb copy is limited to in-frame clones, with some not included. Among about 2.1 million clones listed, about 93% were seen once. Trimming took 2 bases from V and 8 from J, leaving 18 bases between them. The CDR3 is made up of 16 amino acids. The germline V gene encodes CDR1 SGHDN and CDR2 FVKESK. This TCR was recovered from a man aged 18 to 35 in good health. Some clones in this sample may be carry-over from other donors' samples. The chain couples TRBV14 to TRBJ1-4; D gene unclear. Sequencing was done on a sample of naive CD8+ T cells from PBMCs. CDR3 amino acids: CASSQQRRWGEEKLFF. CDR3 coding DNA: TGTGCCAGCAGCCAACAAAGAAGGTGGGGAGAGGAAAAACTGTTTTTT.